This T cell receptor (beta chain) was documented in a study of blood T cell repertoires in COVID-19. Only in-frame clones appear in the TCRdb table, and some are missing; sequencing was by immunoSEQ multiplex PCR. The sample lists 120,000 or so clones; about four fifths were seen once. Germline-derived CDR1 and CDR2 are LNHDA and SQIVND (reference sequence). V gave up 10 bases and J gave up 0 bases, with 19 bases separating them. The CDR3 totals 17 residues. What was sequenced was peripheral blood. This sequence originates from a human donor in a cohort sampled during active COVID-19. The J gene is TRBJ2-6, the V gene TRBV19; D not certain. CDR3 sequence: CATSVARMSSGANVLTF. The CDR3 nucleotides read TGTGCCACCTCGGTTGCCAGGATGAGCTCTGGGGCCAACGTCCTGACTTTC.